The text below deals with one T cell receptor (beta chain). Its antigen is not known. This record belongs to a study of cytomegalovirus exposure and HLA in healthy donors. Researchers ran the PCR with 60 Vbeta and 13 Jbeta primers. Sequencing used immunoSEQ multiplex PCR; TCRdb keeps in-frame clones, though not all of them. The table lists roughly 120,000 clones, roughly 79% of them singletons, with 7% to 9% in the top ten. After removal of 3 bases from V and 3 bases from J, the junction contained 7 bases not matched to a gene. Germline CDR1 reads LNHDA; CDR2 reads SQIVND (reference sequence). This CDR3 contains 15 residues. Study results and limitations: Among the CMV-associated chains, a few were confirmed in vitro as specific for CMV antigens. Prediction of most subjects' HLA-A and HLA-B alleles by TCR beta sequences was reportedly accurate.

The chain couples TRBV19 to TRBJ1-1, with TRBD1 identical over 7 bases. The receptor was isolated from a woman aged 45-60 years in good health and CMV-seropositive. The sequenced material came from PBMCs. The CDR3 region is CASSIGNRGYTEAFF. CDR3 bases: TGTGCCAGTAGTATCGGGAACAGGGGCTACACTGAAGCTTTCTTT.